This entry is about one T cell receptor beta chain. Its antigen is not known. This entry is derived from a study of CD4+ T cells in melanoma. Study-level results: A reported correlation linked neoantigen-specific CD4+ T cells to CD8+, macrophage and B cell function. Diverse differentiation states were reported for melanoma neoantigen-specific CD4+ T cells.

The method was immunoSEQ multiplex PCR; TCRdb's version includes in-frame clones alone and lacks a portion of them. Altogether fewer than 150,000 clones are present, over 90% being singletons, with the ten largest covering over 1.5%. Germline loops: CDR1 GTSNPN, CDR2 SVGIG (reference sequence). Trimming stripped 5 bases from V and 0 bases from J, with 12 bases between. This CDR3 spans 14 amino acids. The TCR originated in a human donor with melanoma. J is TRBJ2-3 and V is TRBV30; possible D gene TRBD2, 6 bases. The CDR3 here is CAWASDGSTDTQYF. The CDR3 nucleotides read TGTGCCTGGGCTAGCGACGGGAGCACAGATACGCAGTATTTT.